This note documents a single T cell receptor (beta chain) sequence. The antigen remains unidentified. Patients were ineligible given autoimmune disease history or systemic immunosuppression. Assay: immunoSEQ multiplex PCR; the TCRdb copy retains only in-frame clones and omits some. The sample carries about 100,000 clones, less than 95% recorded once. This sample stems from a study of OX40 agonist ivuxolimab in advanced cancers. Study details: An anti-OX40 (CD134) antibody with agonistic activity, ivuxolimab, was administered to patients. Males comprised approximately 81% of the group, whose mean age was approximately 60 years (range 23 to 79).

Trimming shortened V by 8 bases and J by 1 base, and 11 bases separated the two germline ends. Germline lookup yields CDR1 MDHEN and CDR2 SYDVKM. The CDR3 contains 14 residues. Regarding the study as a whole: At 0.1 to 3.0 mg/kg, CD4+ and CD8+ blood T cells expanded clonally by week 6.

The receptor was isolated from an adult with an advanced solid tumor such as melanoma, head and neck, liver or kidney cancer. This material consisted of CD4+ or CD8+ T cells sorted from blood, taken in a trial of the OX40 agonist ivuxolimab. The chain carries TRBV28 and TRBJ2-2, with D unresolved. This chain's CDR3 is CASLSPGNTGELFF. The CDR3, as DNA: TGTGCCAGCCTATCTCCCGGGAACACCGGGGAGCTGTTTTTT.